This T cell receptor beta chain derives from a study of blood T cell repertoires in COVID-19. About the study: Whether acute or convalescent, the COVID-19 samples came from the United States, Italy and Spain. PBMCs, B-cell-depleted T cells, or T cells were the source of the cDNA or gDNA that made up the material.

Per the authors' pipeline: Quantification of nucleated cells was approximated via reference gene primer amplification. Assay used: immunoSEQ multiplex PCR; TCRdb lists only in-frame clones, some missing. The V and J calls and clone size are taken from that table; D and trimming were inferred from the DNA. The table shows roughly 120,000 clones, with 75% to 80% occurring only once. The sequence was obtained from a human donor in a cohort sampled during active COVID-19. Sequencing used peripheral blood.

As DNA, the CDR3 is TGCAGCGTTGTTTCGGGGGAGCTCGAGCAGTACTTC. It codes for CSVVSGELEQYF. V and J are TRBV29-1 and TRBJ2-7, with a possible D match to TRBD2 (6 bases). CDR1 and CDR2 (germline): SQVTM, ANQGSEA. Trimming cost V 4 bases and J 6 bases, with 13 bases left between them. The CDR3 totals 12 residues.